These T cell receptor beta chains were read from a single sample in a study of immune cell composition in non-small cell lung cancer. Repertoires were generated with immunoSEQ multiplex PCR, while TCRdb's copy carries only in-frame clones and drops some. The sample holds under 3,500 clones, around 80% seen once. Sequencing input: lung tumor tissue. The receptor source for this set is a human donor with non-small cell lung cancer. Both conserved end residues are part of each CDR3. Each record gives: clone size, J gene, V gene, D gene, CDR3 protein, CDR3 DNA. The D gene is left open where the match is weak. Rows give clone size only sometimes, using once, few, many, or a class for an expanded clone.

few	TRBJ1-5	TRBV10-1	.	CASPSGKEHPPQHF	TGCGCCAGCCCCAGCGGGAAGGAACATCCGCCCCAGCATTTT
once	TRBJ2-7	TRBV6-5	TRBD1	CASSYSGTGGGKQYF	TGTGCCAGCAGTTACTCCGGGACAGGGGGTGGGAAGCAGTACTTC
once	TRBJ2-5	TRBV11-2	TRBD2	CASSSWTSGGLLETQYF	TGTGCCAGCAGCTCCTGGACTAGCGGGGGGTTGTTAGAGACCCAGTACTTC
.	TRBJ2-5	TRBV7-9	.	CASSILNRQIGETQYF	TGTGCCAGCAGCATCCTCAACCGACAGATTGGAGAGACCCAGTACTTC
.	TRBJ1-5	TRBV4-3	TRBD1	CASSQAFGTGGQPQHF	TGCGCCAGCAGCCAAGCATTCGGGACAGGGGGTCAGCCCCAGCATTTT
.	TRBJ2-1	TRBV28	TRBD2	CATGKAGGRYNEQFF	TGTGCCACGGGAAAGGCGGGGGGACGATACAATGAGCAGTTCTTC
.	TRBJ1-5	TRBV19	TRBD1	CASSSDRGHLQPQHF	TGTGCCAGTAGTTCCGACAGGGGGCATCTTCAGCCCCAGCATTTT
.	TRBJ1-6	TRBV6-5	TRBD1	CASTTGGNSPLHF	TGTGCCAGCACCACAGGGGGTAATTCACCCCTCCACTTT
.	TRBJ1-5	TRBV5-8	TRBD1	CASSLSPGGRGNQPQHF	TGTGCCAGCAGCTTGAGTCCAGGGGGCCGCGGCAATCAGCCCCAGCATTTT
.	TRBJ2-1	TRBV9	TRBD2	CASSFRLAGGYNEQFF	TGTGCCAGCAGCTTTAGACTAGCGGGGGGCTACAATGAGCAGTTCTTC
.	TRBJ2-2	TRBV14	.	CASSQDRGSVYTGELFF	TGTGCCAGCAGCCAAGATCGGGGTTCCGTGTACACCGGGGAGCTGTTTTTT
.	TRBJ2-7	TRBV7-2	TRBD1	CASSTGTGGREQYF	TGTGCCAGCAGCACCGGGACAGGGGGACGCGAGCAGTACTTC
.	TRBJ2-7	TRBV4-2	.	CASSQDVVRALLSYEQYF	TGTGCCAGCAGCCAAGACGTGGTCAGGGCCCTACTCTCCTACGAGCAGTACTTC
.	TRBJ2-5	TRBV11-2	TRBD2	CASRVGGSETQYF	TGTGCCAGCAGGGTCGGGGGGTCGGAGACCCAGTACTTC
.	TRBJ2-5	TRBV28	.	CASSLFRGAEVATQYF	TGTGCCAGCAGTTTGTTTCGGGGGGCCGAGGTGGCGACCCAGTACTTC
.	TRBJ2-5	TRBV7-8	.	CASSLNTFQETQYF	TGTGCCAGCAGCTTAAACACGTTTCAAGAGACCCAGTACTTC
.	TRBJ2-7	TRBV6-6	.	CASSYAGSPYEQYF	TGTGCCAGCTCCTATGCGGGGTCCCCCTACGAGCAGTACTTC
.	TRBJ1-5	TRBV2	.	CASRPTDSNQPQHF	TGTGCCAGCAGGCCGACAGATAGCAATCAGCCCCAGCATTTT
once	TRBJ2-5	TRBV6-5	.	CASSYSATAQETQYF	TGTGCCAGCAGTTACAGCGCGACGGCCCAAGAGACCCAGTACTTC
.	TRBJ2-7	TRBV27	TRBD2	CASSSVGSGGYEQYF	TGTGCCAGCAGTTCCGTGGGTAGCGGGGGCTACGAGCAGTACTTC
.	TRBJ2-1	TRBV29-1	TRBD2	CSVDRAGGLYNEQFF	TGCAGCGTGGATCGGGCGGGGGGGCTTTACAATGAGCAGTTCTTC
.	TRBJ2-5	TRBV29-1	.	CSAQLLPGTQYF	TGCAGCGCCCAACTCCTCCCTGGGACCCAGTACTTC
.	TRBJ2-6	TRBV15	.	CATSRGRIAGANVLTF	TGTGCCACCAGCAGGGGGCGGATTGCTGGGGCCAACGTCCTGACTTTC
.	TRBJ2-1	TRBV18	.	CASSPGAHHYNEQFF	TGTGCCAGCTCACCAGGGGCCCACCACTACAATGAGCAGTTCTTC
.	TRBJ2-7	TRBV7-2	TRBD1	CASSLLVGQGYEQYF	TGTGCCAGCAGCTTGCTCGTGGGACAGGGGTACGAGCAGTACTTC
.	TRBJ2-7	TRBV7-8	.	CASSAAQWAGEQYF	TGTGCCAGCAGCGCAGCCCAATGGGCTGGCGAGCAGTACTTC
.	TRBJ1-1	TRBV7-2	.	CASSLVPGADTEAFF	TGTGCCAGCAGCTTAGTTCCTGGGGCGGACACTGAAGCTTTCTTT
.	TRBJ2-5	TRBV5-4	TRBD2	CASSPGLAGSWETQYF	TGTGCCAGCAGCCCGGGACTAGCGGGGTCCTGGGAGACCCAGTACTTC
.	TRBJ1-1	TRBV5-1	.	CASSPEGEVEAFF	TGCGCCAGCAGCCCAGAGGGGGAAGTTGAAGCTTTCTTT
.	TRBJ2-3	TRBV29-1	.	CSVVLIPPGVKPSTDTQYF	TGCAGCGTTGTCCTAATCCCTCCGGGGGTAAAACCTAGCACAGATACGCAGTATTTT
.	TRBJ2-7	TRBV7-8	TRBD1	CASSFRTGTGPYEQYF	TGTGCCAGCAGTTTTCGTACCGGGACAGGACCCTACGAGCAGTACTTC
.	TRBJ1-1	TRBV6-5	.	CASSPGHPSGAFF	TGTGCCAGCAGTCCGGGACACCCATCGGGAGCTTTCTTT
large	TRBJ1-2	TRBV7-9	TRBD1	CASSLGTGPGDYGYTF	TGTGCCAGCAGCTTAGGGACAGGGCCCGGGGACTATGGCTACACCTTC
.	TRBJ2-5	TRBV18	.	CASSPRRDQETQYF	TGTGCCAGCTCACCCAGGAGGGATCAAGAGACCCAGTACTTC
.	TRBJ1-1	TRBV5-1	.	CASSRDRSERELEAFF	TGCGCCAGCAGCCGCGACCGGTCGGAGAGGGAATTAGAAGCTTTCTTT
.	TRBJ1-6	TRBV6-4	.	CASSARLGQGSPLHF	TGTGCCAGCAGTGCCCGTTTGGGGCAAGGATCACCCCTCCACTTT
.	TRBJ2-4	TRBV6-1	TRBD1	CASSEAGDRGDIQYF	TGTGCCAGCAGTGAAGCGGGGGACAGAGGGGACATTCAGTACTTC
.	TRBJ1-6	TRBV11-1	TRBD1	CASSQKTRTGVNNSPLHF	TGTGCCAGCAGCCAAAAAACAAGGACAGGGGTCAATAATTCACCCCTCCACTTT
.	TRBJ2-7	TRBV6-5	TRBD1	CASSYSWDRPYEQYF	TGTGCCAGCAGTTACTCTTGGGACAGGCCCTACGAGCAGTACTTC
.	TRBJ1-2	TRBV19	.	CASSIGRGIFGYTF	TGTGCCAGTAGTATAGGCAGGGGAATATTCGGCTACACCTTC
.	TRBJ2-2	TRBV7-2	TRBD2	CASSLTSGGRSTGELFF	TGTGCCAGCAGCTTAACTAGCGGGGGGCGGAGCACCGGGGAGCTGTTTTTT
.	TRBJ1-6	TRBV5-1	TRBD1	CASSLGQGINSPLHF	TGCGCCAGCAGCTTGGGACAGGGGATAAATTCACCCCTCCACTTT
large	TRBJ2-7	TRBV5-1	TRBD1	CASSLVTGVGSYEQYF	TGCGCCAGCAGCTTGGTGACAGGGGTCGGTTCCTACGAGCAGTACTTC
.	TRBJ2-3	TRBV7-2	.	CASSLGLYLADTQYF	TGTGCCAGCAGTTTAGGCTTGTACTTGGCAGATACGCAGTATTTT
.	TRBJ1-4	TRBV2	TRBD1	CASSDSGGITNEKLFF	TGTGCCAGCAGTGATTCAGGGGGAATCACTAATGAAAAACTGTTTTTT